One and the same sample provided the 9 T cell receptor beta chains below, sequenced in a study of PD-1 blockade in classical Hodgkin lymphoma. TCRdb's copy holds only in-frame clones and misses some; the assay was immunoSEQ multiplex PCR. Altogether tens of thousands of clones are present, about 90% being singletons, with the ten largest covering 6% to 8%. Each patient relapsed following autologous stem cell transplantation, and prior brentuximab vedotin exposure differed. The starting material was peripheral blood mononuclear cells (PBMCs), obtained before the second cycle of nivolumab. The receptors stem from a human donor with classical Hodgkin lymphoma.

By sample share, this clone is medium-sized. The V and J genes are TRBV14 and TRBJ1-1; weak D call: TRBD1 (5 bases). The germline V gene encodes CDR1 SGHDN and CDR2 FVKESK. V lost 1 base to trimming and J lost 7 bases, with 13 bases between them. CDR3 size: 14 residues. The CDR3 sequence is CASSQGGDGREAFF. The CDR3 DNA sequence: TGTGCCAGCAGCCAAGGCGGGGACGGACGTGAAGCTTTCTTT. The variable domain in full, with the rest retrieved from reference TRBV14 and TRBJ1-1, is EAGVTQFPSHSVIEKGQTVTLRCDPISGHDNLYWYRRVMGKEIKFLLHFVKESKQDESGMPNNRFLAERTGGTYSTLKVQPAELEDSGVYFCASSQGGDGREAFFGQGTRLTVV.

The V call is TRBV7-9, the J call TRBJ2-7; possibly TRBD1 for D (5 bases). There are 14 residues in the CDR3. The germline V and J ends were trimmed by 4 bases and 3 bases, with 13 bases remaining between them. Germline V gives CDR1 SEHNR, CDR2 FQNEAQ (reference sequence). The CDR3 loop is CASSYQGLIYEQYF. CDR3 DNA: TGTGCCAGCAGCTACCAGGGTCTAATCTACGAGCAGTACTTC. Full variable domain (outside the CDR3, taken from reference TRBV7-9 and TRBJ2-7): DTGVSQNPRHKITKRGQNVTFRCDPISEHNRLYWYRQTLGQGPEFLTYFQNEAQLEKSRLLSDRFSAERPKGSFSTLEIQRTEQGDSAMYLCASSYQGLIYEQYFGPGTRLTVT.

The V and J genes are TRBV7-6 and TRBJ1-3, with D possibly TRBD1 on 5 matching bases. Trimming stripped 1 base from V and 2 bases from J, with 12 bases between. The CDR3 totals 16 residues. CDR1 is SGHVS, CDR2 FNYEAQ, per germline. The CDR3 sequence is CASSLVSTAAGNTIYF. In nucleotides, the CDR3 is TGTGCCAGCAGCTTAGTTTCGACAGCAGCTGGAAACACCATATATTTT.

The J gene is TRBJ2-2, the V gene TRBV9; 8 nucleotides agree with TRBD2. The CDR3 totals 15 residues. From germline, CDR1 is SGDLS and CDR2 YYNGEE. V shed 5 bases, J shed 1 base, and the junction held 4 bases outside the gene matches. CDR3: CASREAGVNTGELFF. The CDR3 region has the DNA TGTGCCAGCAGGGAAGCGGGGGTGAACACCGGGGAGCTGTTTTTT.

The genes are TRBV6-1 and TRBJ2-7, with D possibly matching TRBD2 (5 bases). The germline V gene has CDR1 MNHNS and CDR2 SASEGT. V was pared by 3 bases and J by 2 bases, with 8 bases between. This CDR3 contains 13 residues. CDR3 in DNA: TGTGCCAGCAGTGACCACGGGACCTACGAGCAGTACTTC. Protein product: CASSDHGTYEQYF.

This chain links TRBV9 with TRBJ2-1; possible D gene TRBD2, 6 bases. The CDR3 sequence is 13 residues long. From germline, CDR1 is SGDLS and CDR2 YYNGEE. The germline V and J ends were trimmed by 6 bases and 5 bases, with 12 bases remaining between them. CDR3 nucleotides: TGTGCCAGCAACGGCGGGAAAAACAATGAGCAGTTCTTC. The encoded protein is CASNGGKNNEQFF.

The chain recombines TRBV18 with TRBJ1-1; 8 positions agree with TRBD1. CDR3 size: 13 residues. Trimming cost V 3 bases and J 7 bases; bases outside gene matches: 4. CDR1 is KGHSH and CDR2 is LQKENI in the germline V gene. CDR3 residues: CASSPGQVYEAFF. The CDR3 DNA is TGTGCCAGCTCACCGGGACAGGTATATGAAGCTTTCTTT.

This sequence joins TRBV28 and TRBJ1-4; unclear D gene. This CDR3 is built from 15 residues. Between the trimmed V and J ends, which lost 0 bases and 4 bases, there was a span of 9 bases. The germline gives CDR1 MDHEN, CDR2 SYDVKM. The CDR3 loop is CASSLWGNLNEKLFF. CDR3 nucleotide sequence: TGTGCCAGCAGTTTATGGGGGAACCTTAATGAAAAACTGTTTTTT.

CDR3 sequence (DNA): TGTGCCAGCACCCTAGCGGGAGCTCCACAAGAGACCCAGTACTTC. The encoded protein is CASTLAGAPQETQYF. The chain links TRBV6-5 to TRBJ2-5, with 10 nucleotides matching TRBD2. V shed 7 bases, J shed 2 bases, and the junction held 7 bases outside the gene matches. Germline CDR1 is MNHEY and CDR2 is SVGAGI. This CDR3 is 15 amino acids long.